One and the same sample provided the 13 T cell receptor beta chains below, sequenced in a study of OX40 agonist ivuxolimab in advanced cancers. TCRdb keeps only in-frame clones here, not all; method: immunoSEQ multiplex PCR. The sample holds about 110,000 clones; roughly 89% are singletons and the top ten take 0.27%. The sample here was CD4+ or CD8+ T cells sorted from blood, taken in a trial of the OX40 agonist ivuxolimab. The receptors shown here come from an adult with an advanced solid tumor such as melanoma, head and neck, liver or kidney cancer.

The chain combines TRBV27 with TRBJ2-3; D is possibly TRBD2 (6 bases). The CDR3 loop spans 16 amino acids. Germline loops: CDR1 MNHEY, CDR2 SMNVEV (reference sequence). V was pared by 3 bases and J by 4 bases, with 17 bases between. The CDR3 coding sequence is TGTGCCAGCAGTTTCCGACTAGAAGGCGCAGCAGATACGCAGTATTTT. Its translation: CASSFRLEGAADTQYF.

The DNA of the CDR3 is TGTGCCAGCAGCCCAACTCAATCCGGGATGGGCAGGGTTACCGGGGAGCTGTTTTTT. Protein product: CASSPTQSGMGRVTGELFF. The chain recombines TRBV7-3 with TRBJ2-2; D tentatively fits TRBD1 or TRBD2 (5 bases each). CDR1 and CDR2 (germline): SGHTA, FQGTGA. Trimming shortened V by 5 bases and J by 5 bases, and 27 bases separated the two germline ends. The CDR3 spans 19 residues.

The CDR3 region has the DNA TGTGCCAGCAGCTTGGGGTTAAATTGGGCTACCGGGGAGCTGTTTTTT. This translates into CASSLGLNWATGELFF. The chain combines TRBV5-4 with TRBJ2-2; D is ambiguous. V gave up 0 bases and J gave up 5 bases, with 14 bases separating them. Germline CDR1 SGHNT, CDR2 YYREEE (reference sequence). This CDR3 is 16 amino acids long.

The CDR3 here is CASSIGKGISGNTIYF. The CDR3 bases are TGTGCCAGTAGTATTGGTAAGGGCATCTCTGGAAACACCATATATTTT. The chain carries TRBV19 and TRBJ1-3; D call uncertain. Germline assignment: CDR1 LNHDA and CDR2 SQIVND (reference sequence). V lost 3 bases, J lost 0 bases, and 12 bases lay in between. The CDR3 covers 16 residues.

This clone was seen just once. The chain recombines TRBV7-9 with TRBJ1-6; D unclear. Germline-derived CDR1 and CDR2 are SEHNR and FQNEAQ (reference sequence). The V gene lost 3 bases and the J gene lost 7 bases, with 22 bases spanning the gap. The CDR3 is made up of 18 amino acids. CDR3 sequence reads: CASSFWRNPSGYNSPLHF. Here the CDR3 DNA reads TGTGCCAGCAGCTTTTGGAGGAATCCATCAGGTTACAATTCACCCCTCCACTTT.

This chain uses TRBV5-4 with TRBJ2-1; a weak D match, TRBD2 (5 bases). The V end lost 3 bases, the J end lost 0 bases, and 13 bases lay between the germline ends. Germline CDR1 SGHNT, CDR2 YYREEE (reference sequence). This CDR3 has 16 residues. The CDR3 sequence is CASSSSGASSYNEQFF. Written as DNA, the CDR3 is TGTGCCAGCAGCTCGAGCGGAGCTAGCTCCTACAATGAGCAGTTCTTC.

The CDR3 sequence is CASSLPRIRSTGELFF. The CDR3 DNA reads as TGTGCCAGCAGCCTTCCGAGAATCAGAAGCACCGGGGAGCTGTTTTTT. J is TRBJ2-2 and V is TRBV7-8; D is ambiguous. Trimming took 5 bases from V and 4 from J, leaving 17 bases between them. Germline V gene data show CDR1 as SGHVS and CDR2 as FQNEAQ. The CDR3 sequence is 16 residues long.

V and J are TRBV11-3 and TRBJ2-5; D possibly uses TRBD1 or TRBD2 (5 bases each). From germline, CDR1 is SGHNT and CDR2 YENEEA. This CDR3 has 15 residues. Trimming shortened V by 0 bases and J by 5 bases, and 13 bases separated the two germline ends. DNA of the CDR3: TGTGCCAGCAGCTTAGATCCGGGGCTGGAGGAGACCCAGTACTTC. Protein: CASSLDPGLEETQYF.

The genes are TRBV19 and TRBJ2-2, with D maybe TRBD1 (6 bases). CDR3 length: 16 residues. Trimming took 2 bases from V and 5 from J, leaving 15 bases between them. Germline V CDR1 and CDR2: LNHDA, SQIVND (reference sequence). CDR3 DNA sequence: TGTGCCAGTAGTATACTTAGGGACACCGGGACCGGGGAGCTGTTTTTT. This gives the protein CASSILRDTGTGELFF.

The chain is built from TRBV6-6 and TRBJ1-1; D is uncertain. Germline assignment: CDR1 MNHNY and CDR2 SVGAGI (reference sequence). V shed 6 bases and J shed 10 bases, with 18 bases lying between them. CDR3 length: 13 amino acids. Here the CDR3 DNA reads TGTGCCAGCAGCACCGCAGACCGGGAGGGAGCTTTCTTT. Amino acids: CASSTADREGAFF.

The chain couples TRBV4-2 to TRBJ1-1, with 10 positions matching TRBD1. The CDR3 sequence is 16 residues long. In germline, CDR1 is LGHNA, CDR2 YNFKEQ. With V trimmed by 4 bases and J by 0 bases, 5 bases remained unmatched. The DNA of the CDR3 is TGTGCCAGCAGCCCCCGGACAGGGGGGATGAACACTGAAGCTTTCTTT. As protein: CASSPRTGGMNTEAFF.

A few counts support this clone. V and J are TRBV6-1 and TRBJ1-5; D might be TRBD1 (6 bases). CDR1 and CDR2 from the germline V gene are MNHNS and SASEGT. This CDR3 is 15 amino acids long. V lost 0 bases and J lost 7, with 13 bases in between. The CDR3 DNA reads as TGTGCCAGCAGTGAAGCGCGTCAGGGGTGGCAGCCCCAGCATTTT. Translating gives CASSEARQGWQPQHF.

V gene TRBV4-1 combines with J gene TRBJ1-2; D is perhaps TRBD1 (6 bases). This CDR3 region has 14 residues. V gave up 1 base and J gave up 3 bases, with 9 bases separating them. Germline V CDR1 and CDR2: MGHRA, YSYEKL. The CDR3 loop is CASSQAEGDYGYTF. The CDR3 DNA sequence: TGCGCCAGCAGCCAAGCCGAGGGGGACTATGGCTACACCTTC.